The TCR beta chain described here comes from a study of T cells in Graves' hyperthyroidism and ophthalmopathy. RNA transcripts gave rise to amplified TCR beta CDR3 regions. With the HTBI primer set, the TCR CDR3 went through a first round of RT-PCR. A single record per CDR3 protein comes from TCRdb applying MiXCR to the multiplex PCR reads. Here the sample spans a few hundred thousand distinct CDR3 sequences, around a sixth being singletons. V was clipped by 6 bases and J by 0 bases, with 14 bases between them. Germline CDR1 is MRHNA and CDR2 is SNTAGT. CDR3 length equals 15 residues. Fresh peripheral blood, around 9.5 ml, yielded the PBMCs. A few counts support this clonotype.

The sample taken for sequencing was blood. The TCR originated in a woman aged 18-29 years with Graves' hyperthyroidism. The genes are TRBV6-4 and TRBJ1-1, with TRBD1 as a possible D gene (6 bases). CDR3 sequence: CASSPSGQMNTEAFF. CDR3 coding DNA: TGTGCCAGCAGCCCCTCGGGACAAATGAACACTGAAGCTTTCTTT.